The 28 T cell receptor beta chains below come from one sample, sequenced in a study of shared clonotypes between healthy human individuals. Measured with immunoSEQ multiplex PCR; TCRdb has only the in-frame clones, and not every one. The sample consists of 600,000 to 700,000 clones, 73% of them appearing once. Sequencing was carried out using memory CD4+ T cells sorted from blood. Described subset: CD45RA-negative fraction. The receptors here all came from a woman aged 25 to 39 in good health.

This clone has more than one count but fewer than ten. This chain uses TRBV4-1 with TRBJ1-4; D is perhaps TRBD1 (5 bases). V lost 0 bases to trimming and J lost 7 bases, with 9 bases between them. The CDR3 loop spans 14 amino acids. Germline V CDR1 and CDR2: MGHRA, YSYEKL. CDR3 DNA: TGCGCCAGCAGCCAAGATCAGGGAGGTGAAAAACTGTTTTTT. Its translation: CASSQDQGGEKLFF.

A few counts support this clone. The chain has TRBV19 and TRBJ2-5; D assignment may be TRBD1 or TRBD2 (6 bases each). V shed 4 bases and J shed 4 bases, with 16 bases lying between them. Germline V gene data show CDR1 as LNHDA and CDR2 as SQIVND (reference sequence). The CDR3 is made up of 15 amino acids. CDR3 residues: CASSKRQGGGETQYF. The CDR3 nucleotides are TGTGCCAGTAGTAAGAGGCAAGGGGGAGGAGAGACCCAGTACTTC.

The rearrangement joins TRBV5-1 to TRBJ2-2; 9 bases match TRBD2. The CDR3 contains 19 residues. J was trimmed by 4 bases and V by 0 bases; bases with no gene match: 13. Germline CDR1 and CDR2: SGHRS and YFSETQ. As DNA, the CDR3 is TGCGCCAGCAGCTTGGCTACCGTCCATAGCGGGAGAGGCACCGGGGAGCTGTTTTTT. It codes for CASSLATVHSGRGTGELFF.

This clone was observed many times. CDR3 in amino acids: CASSEEQYEQYF. The CDR3 DNA is TGTGCCAGCAGTGAAGAACAGTACGAGCAGTACTTC. The rearrangement joins TRBV2 to TRBJ2-7; D remains unclear. Germline CDR1 is SNHLY and CDR2 is FYNNEI. The CDR3 loop spans 12 amino acids. Trimming pared 1 base from V and 4 bases from J, leaving 5 bases between.

The CDR3 here is CASSFLGAFEQYF. CDR3 DNA sequence: TGTGCCAGCAGTTTTTTGGGCGCTTTCGAGCAGTACTTC. The rearrangement uses TRBV28 and TRBJ2-7; D gene unclear. In germline, CDR1 is MDHEN, CDR2 SYDVKM. CDR3 length: 13 residues. V was cut by 3 bases and J by 6 bases, with 12 bases left in between.

The rearrangement uses TRBV6-5 and TRBJ2-2; D is undetermined. The CDR3 is 14 amino acids. Germline loops: CDR1 MNHEY, CDR2 SVGAGI. The V end lost 8 bases, the J end lost 0 bases, and 10 bases lay between the germline ends. The CDR3 DNA is TGTGCCAGCCTCGGGTGGGCGAACACCGGGGAGCTGTTTTTT. It encodes CASLGWANTGELFF.

This chain connects TRBV27 to TRBJ2-5; possible D gene TRBD1, 5 bases. This CDR3 is 15 amino acids long. CDR1 and CDR2 (germline): MNHEY, SMNVEV (reference sequence). V lost 0 bases and J 1 base, leaving 9 bases between the germline ends. The CDR3 region has the DNA TGTGCCAGCAGTTTATCGCGACAGTTCCAAGAGACCCAGTACTTC. Its protein product is CASSLSRQFQETQYF.

V and J are TRBV2 and TRBJ2-5; 7 nucleotides align to TRBD1. The CDR3 runs to 14 residues. From germline, CDR1 is SNHLY and CDR2 FYNNEI. J gave up 4 bases and V 6 bases, and 8 bases lay outside the gene matches. The CDR3 DNA follows: TGTGCCAGCAGATCCACAGGGGTCGTAGAGACCCAGTACTTC. It codes for CASRSTGVVETQYF.

This rearrangement joins TRBV2 to TRBJ1-3; 8 bases are a match to TRBD1. The CDR3 is 15 residues long. V lost 5 bases, J lost 4 bases, and 7 bases stayed unmatched. Germline V gene data show CDR1 as SNHLY and CDR2 as FYNNEI. The CDR3 here is CASSSDRVGGNTIYF. The CDR3, as DNA: TGTGCCAGCAGTTCGGACAGGGTCGGGGGAAACACCATATATTTT.

The genes are TRBV30 and TRBJ1-1; D possibly corresponds to TRBD1 (5 bases). Germline V gene sequence: CDR1 GTSNPN, CDR2 SVGIG (reference sequence). The CDR3 runs 17 residues. Trimming left V 2 bases short and J 0 bases short, with 19 bases between. CDR3 bases: TGTGCCTGGAGTAGAGAGGGGTTGGGCGGTTTGAACACTGAAGCTTTCTTT. Its translation is CAWSREGLGGLNTEAFF. The variable domain in full, completed from reference TRBV30 and TRBJ1-1, reads SQTIHQWPATLVQPVGSPLSLECTVEGTSNPNLYWYRQAAGRGLQLLFYSVGIGQISSEVPQNLSASRPQDRQFILSSKKLLLSDSGFYLCAWSREGLGGLNTEAFFGQGTRLTVV.

V and J are TRBV5-4 and TRBJ2-2; 14 bases agree with TRBD2. The CDR3 is 16 residues long. The germline gives CDR1 SGHNT, CDR2 YYREEE (reference sequence). With V trimmed by 4 bases and J by 5 bases, 4 bases remained unmatched. CDR3 sequence reads: CASSRGTSGSTGELFF. The CDR3 DNA follows: TGTGCCAGCAGCAGAGGGACTAGCGGGAGTACCGGGGAGCTGTTTTTT.

This clone turned up a few times. The chain carries TRBV11-2 and TRBJ1-3; the D is unclear. This CDR3 is 17 amino acids long. Trimming took off 2 bases at V and 0 bases at J, with 14 bases between the two ends. CDR1 and CDR2 from the germline V gene are SGHAT and FQNNGV. CDR3 bases: TGTGCCAGCAGCTTATCGCGACACCAAAGCTCTGGAAACACCATATATTTT. Translated, it gives CASSLSRHQSSGNTIYF.

This clone is a singleton in its sample. The chain couples TRBV28 to TRBJ1-5, with D tentatively TRBD1 (5 bases). Looked up from germline, CDR1 is MDHEN and CDR2 is SYDVKM. The CDR3 covers 16 residues. V was cut by 3 bases and J by 7 bases, with 19 bases left in between. CDR3 loop: CASSFKTVAGGQPQHF. The CDR3, as DNA: TGTGCCAGCAGTTTTAAGACGGTGGCGGGGGGGCAGCCCCAGCATTTT.

In its sample, this clone was seen a few times. The chain joins TRBV11-1 to TRBJ1-1; D gene unclear. CDR1 is SGHAT, CDR2 FQDESV, per germline (reference sequence). CDR3 size: 15 residues. The V and J ends lost 1 base and 5 bases respectively, with 14 bases between them. CDR3 nucleotide sequence: TGTGCCAGCAGCTTAGATCGGGGTCTGTGGACTGAAGCTTTCTTT. Amino acid sequence: CASSLDRGLWTEAFF.

The chain is built from TRBV11-2 and TRBJ1-1; 10 bases align to TRBD1. CDR1 SGHAT and CDR2 FQNNGV come from the germline V gene. The CDR3 length is 12 residues. Losses at the gene ends were 5 bases for V and 11 bases for J; bases not matched to a gene: 5. The CDR3 reads CASSRDRGRAFF. The CDR3 nucleotides read TGTGCCAGCAGCCGGGACAGGGGTCGGGCTTTCTTT.

The chain recombines TRBV18 with TRBJ1-4; 8 bases agree with TRBD1. CDR1 KGHSH and CDR2 LQKENI come from the germline V gene. Trimming at V came to 5 bases and at J to 8 bases, leaving 10 bases not matched to a gene. The CDR3 extends over 15 amino acids. Written as DNA, the CDR3 is TGTGCCAGCTCATCCACCAGGGGGCTAACGGAAAAACTGTTTTTT. It is translated as CASSSTRGLTEKLFF. Filled out from reference TRBV18 and TRBJ1-4, the complete variable domain reads NAGVMQNPRHLVRRRGQEARLRCSPMKGHSHVYWYRQLPEEGLKFMVYLQKENIIDESGMPKERFSAEFPKEGPSILRIQQVVRGDSAAYFCASSSTRGLTEKLFFGSGTQLSVL.

This clone turned up a few times. The V call is TRBV2, the J call TRBJ1-5, with 9 positions matching TRBD1. Germline CDR1 and CDR2: SNHLY and FYNNEI. The CDR3 has 13 amino acids. Trimming cost V 7 bases and J 8 bases; bases outside gene matches: 6. CDR3 nucleotides: TGTGCCAGCAACCGGGACAGGGTAGAGCCCCAGCATTTT. Its protein product is CASNRDRVEPQHF.

The rearrangement joins TRBV6-1 to TRBJ1-5; weak D call: TRBD1 (5 bases). V lost 4 bases and J lost 1, with 11 bases in between. This CDR3 comprises 15 residues. In germline, CDR1 is MNHNS, CDR2 SASEGT. The CDR3 nucleotides are TGTGCCAGCAGTGTGGGACCGGCAAGCAATCAGCCCCAGCATTTT. Translating it yields CASSVGPASNQPQHF.

The rearrangement joins TRBV9 to TRBJ2-5; 7 positions match TRBD2. J was trimmed by 2 bases and V by 4 bases; bases with no gene match: 8. Germline V CDR1 and CDR2: SGDLS, YYNGEE. This CDR3 spans 15 amino acids. The CDR3 DNA sequence: TGTGCCAGCAGCTACCAGACGGGGGGACAAGAGACCCAGTACTTC. It yields the protein CASSYQTGGQETQYF. The full variable domain, rest sourced from reference TRBV9 and TRBJ2-5, is DSGVTQTPKHLITATGQRVTLRCSPRSGDLSVYWYQQSLDQGLQFLIQYYNGEERAKGNILERFSAQQFPDLHSELNLSSLELGDSALYFCASSYQTGGQETQYFGPGTRLLVL.

The chain employs TRBV7-2 and TRBJ1-4, with 8 bases that match TRBD1. This CDR3 is 14 amino acids long. Germline values: CDR1 SGHTA, CDR2 FQGNSA. With 5 bases clipped from V and 7 bases from J, the junction kept 6 bases outside the gene matches. Here the CDR3 reads CASSRQGYREKLFF. Here the CDR3 DNA reads TGTGCCAGCAGCAGACAGGGGTATCGTGAAAAACTGTTTTTT.

The chain links TRBV5-4 to TRBJ2-2, with TRBD2 identical over 10 bases. V was clipped by 4 bases and J by 4 bases; unmatched bases: 13. The V gene's germline CDR1 is SGHNT and CDR2 YYREEE (reference sequence). The CDR3 extends over 18 amino acids. The DNA for the CDR3 is TGTGCCAGCAGCCCTAACCCGGGACTAGCGTCGCTCACCGGGGAGCTGTTTTTT. This sequence encodes CASSPNPGLASLTGELFF.

For this clone: This may come from a read error, since a much larger clone is one base off. Other DNA sequences within the sample encode an identical CDR3. The chain uses TRBV2 and TRBJ1-2, with D possibly matching TRBD1 (5 bases). Trimming left V 2 bases short and J 1 base short, with 8 bases between. There are 14 residues in the CDR3. CDR1 and CDR2 (germline): SNHLY, FYNNEI. CDR3 coding DNA: TGTGCCAGCAGTGAACGGGGCAGTAACTATGGCTACACCTTC. Translated: CASSERGSNYGYTF.

This chain joins TRBV14 and TRBJ1-2; D perhaps matches TRBD1 (5 bases). CDR1 and CDR2 (germline): SGHDN, FVKESK. The CDR3 length is 13 residues. V lost 2 bases and J lost 7, with 11 bases in between. CDR3: CASSQSREGGYTF. The CDR3 DNA is TGTGCCAGCAGCCAATCCAGGGAGGGTGGCTACACCTTC.

The V gene is TRBV18, the J gene TRBJ1-2; no clear D. The CDR3 is made up of 12 amino acids. V lost 5 bases and J lost 2, with 6 bases in between. In germline, CDR1 is KGHSH, CDR2 LQKENI. The CDR3 reads CASSGQNYGYTF. In nucleotides, the CDR3 is TGTGCCAGCTCAGGGCAGAACTATGGCTACACCTTC. The full variable domain, in which reference TRBV18 and TRBJ1-2 provide the parts outside the CDR3, is NAGVMQNPRHLVRRRGQEARLRCSPMKGHSHVYWYRQLPEEGLKFMVYLQKENIIDESGMPKERFSAEFPKEGPSILRIQQVVRGDSAAYFCASSGQNYGYTFGSGTRLTVV.

The DNA of the CDR3 is TGTGCCAGCAGCCAAGATCCCGGGGCCGCCAAAAACATTCAGTACTTC. Its translation is CASSQDPGAAKNIQYF. The gene calls are TRBV4-2 and TRBJ2-4; either TRBD1 or TRBD2 may fit D (5 bases each). CDR1 and CDR2 (germline): LGHNA, YNFKEQ. V lost 0 bases and J lost 1, with 10 bases in between. The CDR3 is 16 residues long.

V is TRBV6-1 and J is TRBJ1-5; 7 positions agree with TRBD1. CDR3 length equals 15 residues. The germline gives CDR1 MNHNS, CDR2 SASEGT. Unmatched junction bases numbered 11, after V lost 6 bases and J lost 6 bases. DNA of the CDR3: TGTGCCAGCAGGCCCAGGGGGTTGGACGGTCAGCCCCAGCATTTT. This sequence encodes CASRPRGLDGQPQHF.

This clone was detected many times. The chain employs TRBV7-2 and TRBJ1-5, with D hard to call. The CDR3 covers 15 residues. Deletions cut 3 bases from V and 0 bases from J, with 9 bases between. Germline V gene data show CDR1 as SGHTA and CDR2 as FQGNSA. The CDR3 bases are TGTGCCAGCAGCTTTGTGATGGGTAGCAATCAGCCCCAGCATTTT. It translates to CASSFVMGSNQPQHF.

This clone was seen just once. This chain joins TRBV29-1 and TRBJ1-2; 9 bases agree with TRBD1. Trimming took 4 bases from V and 8 from J; bases not matched to a gene: 11. The CDR3 is 14 amino acids. Germline assignment: CDR1 SQVTM and CDR2 ANQGSEA. The CDR3 reads CSVGMGQGVGGYTF. DNA for the CDR3: TGCAGCGTTGGAATGGGACAGGGCGTAGGCGGCTACACCTTC.